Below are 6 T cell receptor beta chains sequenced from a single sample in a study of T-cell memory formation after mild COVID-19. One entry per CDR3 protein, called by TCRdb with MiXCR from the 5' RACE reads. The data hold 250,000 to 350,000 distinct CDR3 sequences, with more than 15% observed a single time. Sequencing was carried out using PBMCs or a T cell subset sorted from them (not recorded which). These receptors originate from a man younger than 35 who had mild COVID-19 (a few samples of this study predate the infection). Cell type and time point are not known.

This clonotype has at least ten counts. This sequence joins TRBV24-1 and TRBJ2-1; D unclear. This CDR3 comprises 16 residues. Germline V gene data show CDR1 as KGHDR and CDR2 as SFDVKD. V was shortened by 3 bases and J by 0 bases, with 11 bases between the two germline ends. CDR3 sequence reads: CATSDPDRSSYNEQFF. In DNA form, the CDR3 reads TGTGCCACCAGTGATCCCGATCGGAGCTCCTACAATGAGCAGTTCTTC.

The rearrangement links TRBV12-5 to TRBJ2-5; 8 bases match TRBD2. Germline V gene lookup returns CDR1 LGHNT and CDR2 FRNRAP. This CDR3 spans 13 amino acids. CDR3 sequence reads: CASTGGGQETQYF. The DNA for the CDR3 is TGTGCCTCCACGGGGGGGGGCCAAGAGACCCAGTACTTC.

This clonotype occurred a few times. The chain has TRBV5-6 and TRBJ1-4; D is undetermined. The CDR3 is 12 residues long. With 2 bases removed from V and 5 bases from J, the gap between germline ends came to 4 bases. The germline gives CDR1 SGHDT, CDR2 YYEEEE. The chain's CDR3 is CASSFNNEKLFF. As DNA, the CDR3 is TGTGCCAGCAGCTTTAACAATGAAAAACTGTTTTTT.

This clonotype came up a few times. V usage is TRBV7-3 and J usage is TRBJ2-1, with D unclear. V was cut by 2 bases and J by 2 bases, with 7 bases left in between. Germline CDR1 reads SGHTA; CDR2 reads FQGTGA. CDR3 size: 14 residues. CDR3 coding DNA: TGTGCCAGCAGCTTATCCCCCGCCTACAATGAGCAGTTCTTC. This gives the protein CASSLSPAYNEQFF.

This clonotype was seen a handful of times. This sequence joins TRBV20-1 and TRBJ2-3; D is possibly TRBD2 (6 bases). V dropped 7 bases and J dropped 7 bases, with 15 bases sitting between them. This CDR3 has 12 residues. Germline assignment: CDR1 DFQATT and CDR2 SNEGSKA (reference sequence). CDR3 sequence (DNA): TGCAGTGTCCGGGCCCGCGGGAATACGCAGTATTTT. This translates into CSVRARGNTQYF.

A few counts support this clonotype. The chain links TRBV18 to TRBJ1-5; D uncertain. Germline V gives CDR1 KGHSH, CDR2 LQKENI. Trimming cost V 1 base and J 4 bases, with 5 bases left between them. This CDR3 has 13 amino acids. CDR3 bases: TGTGCCAGCTCACCACAAGAAAATCAGCCCCAGCATTTT. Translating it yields CASSPQENQPQHF.